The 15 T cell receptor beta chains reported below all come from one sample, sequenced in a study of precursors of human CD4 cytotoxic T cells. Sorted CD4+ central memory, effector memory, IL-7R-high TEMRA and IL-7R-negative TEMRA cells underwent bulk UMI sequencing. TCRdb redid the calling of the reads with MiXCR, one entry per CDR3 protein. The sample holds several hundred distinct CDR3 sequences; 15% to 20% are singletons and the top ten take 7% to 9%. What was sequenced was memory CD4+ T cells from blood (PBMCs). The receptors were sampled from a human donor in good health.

The CDR3, as DNA: TGTGCCAGCAGCCGCCGTAGCGGGATAAATGAGCAGTTCTTC. Translation: CASSRRSGINEQFF. The chain recombines TRBV4-2 with TRBJ2-1; 8 nucleotides line up with TRBD2. Germline lookup yields CDR1 LGHNA and CDR2 YNFKEQ. Germline trimming cut 4 bases from V and 7 bases from J; bases unmatched to any gene: 6. This CDR3 is 14 amino acids long.

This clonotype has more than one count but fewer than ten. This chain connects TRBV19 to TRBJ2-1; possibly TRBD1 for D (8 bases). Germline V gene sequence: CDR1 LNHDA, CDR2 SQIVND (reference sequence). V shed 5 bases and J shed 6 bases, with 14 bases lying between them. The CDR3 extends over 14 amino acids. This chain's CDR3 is CASSPTGGGNEQFF. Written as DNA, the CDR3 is TGTGCCAGTAGTCCAACAGGGGGGGGCAATGAGCAGTTCTTC.

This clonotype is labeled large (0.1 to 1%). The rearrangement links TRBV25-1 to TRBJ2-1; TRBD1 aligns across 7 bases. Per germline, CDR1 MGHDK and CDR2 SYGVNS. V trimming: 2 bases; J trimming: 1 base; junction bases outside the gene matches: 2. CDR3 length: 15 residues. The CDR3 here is CASSEPGQSYNEQFF. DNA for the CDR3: TGTGCCAGCAGTGAACCGGGACAGTCCTACAATGAGCAGTTCTTC.

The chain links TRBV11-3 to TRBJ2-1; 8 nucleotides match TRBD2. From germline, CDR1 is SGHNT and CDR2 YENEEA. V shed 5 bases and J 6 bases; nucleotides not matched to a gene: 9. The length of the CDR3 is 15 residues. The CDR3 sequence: CASSRTGTRSNEQFF. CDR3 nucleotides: TGTGCCAGCAGCCGTACCGGGACTAGAAGCAATGAGCAGTTCTTC.

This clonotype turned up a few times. CDR3 in amino acids: CASSFLDRGQYEQYF. As DNA, the CDR3 is TGTGCCAGCAGCTTTTTAGACAGGGGGCAGTACGAGCAGTACTTC. The chain uses TRBV7-8 and TRBJ2-7; 10 bases line up with TRBD1. This CDR3 comprises 15 residues. The trim removed 3 bases at V and 4 bases at J, leaving 6 bases unmatched. Germline V gene sequence: CDR1 SGHVS, CDR2 FQNEAQ.

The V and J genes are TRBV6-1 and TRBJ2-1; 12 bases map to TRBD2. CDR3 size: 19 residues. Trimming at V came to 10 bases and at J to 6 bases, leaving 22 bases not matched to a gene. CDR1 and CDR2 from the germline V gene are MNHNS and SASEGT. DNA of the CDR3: TGTGCCACCTTACCGACCATTTACACTAGCGGGAGGTCGGGCAATGAGCAGTTCTTC. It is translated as CATLPTIYTSGRSGNEQFF.

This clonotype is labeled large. CDR3 sequence (DNA): TGCGCCAGCAGCTTGGCCCGGACAGGGAGTGGATTAGAGACCCAGTACTTC. Protein sequence: CASSLARTGSGLETQYF. The chain joins TRBV5-1 to TRBJ2-5; TRBD1 matches 8 bases. This CDR3 has 17 amino acids. Germline V gives CDR1 SGHRS, CDR2 YFSETQ. Unmatched junction bases numbered 11, after V lost 0 bases and J lost 4 bases.

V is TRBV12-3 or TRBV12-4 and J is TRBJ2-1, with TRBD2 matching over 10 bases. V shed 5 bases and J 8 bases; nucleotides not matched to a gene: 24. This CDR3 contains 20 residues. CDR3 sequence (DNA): TGTGCCAGCAGTCCGGAGGTCGGCAGACGAAAACTAGCGGGATTGTATGAGCAGTTCTTC. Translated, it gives CASSPEVGRRKLAGLYEQFF.

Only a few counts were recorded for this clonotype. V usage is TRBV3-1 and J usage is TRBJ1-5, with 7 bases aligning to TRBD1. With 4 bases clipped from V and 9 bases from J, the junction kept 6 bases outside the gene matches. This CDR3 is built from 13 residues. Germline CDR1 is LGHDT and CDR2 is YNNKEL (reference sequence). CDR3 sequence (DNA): TGTGCCAGCAGCCGACAGGGCGGGGGGCCCCAGCATTTT. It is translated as CASSRQGGGPQHF. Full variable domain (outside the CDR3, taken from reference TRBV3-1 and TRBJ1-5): DTAVSQTPKYLVTQMGNDKSIKCEQNLGHDTMYWYKQDSKKFLKIMFSYNNKELIINETVPNRFSPKSPDKAHLNLHINSLELGDSAVYFCASSRQGGGPQHFGDGTRLSIL.

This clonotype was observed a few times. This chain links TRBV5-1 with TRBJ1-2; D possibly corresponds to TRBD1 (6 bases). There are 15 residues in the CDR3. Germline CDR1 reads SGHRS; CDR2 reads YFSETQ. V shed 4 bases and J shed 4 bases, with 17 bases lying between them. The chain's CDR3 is CASSPSGAALYGYTF. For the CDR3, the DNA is TGCGCCAGCAGCCCGTCAGGGGCAGCCCTCTATGGCTACACCTTC.

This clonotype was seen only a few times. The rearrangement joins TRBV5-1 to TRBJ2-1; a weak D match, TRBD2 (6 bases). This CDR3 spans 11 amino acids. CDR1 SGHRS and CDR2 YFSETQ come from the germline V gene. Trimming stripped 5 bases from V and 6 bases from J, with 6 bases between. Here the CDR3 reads CASRGGNEQFF. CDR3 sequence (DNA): TGCGCCAGCAGGGGAGGCAATGAGCAGTTCTTC. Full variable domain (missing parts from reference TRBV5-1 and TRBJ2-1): KAGVTQTPRYLIKTRGQQVTLSCSPISGHRSVSWYQQTPGQGLQFLFEYFSETQRNKGNFPGRFSGRQFSNSRSEMNVSTLELGDSALYLCASRGGNEQFFGPGTRLTVL.

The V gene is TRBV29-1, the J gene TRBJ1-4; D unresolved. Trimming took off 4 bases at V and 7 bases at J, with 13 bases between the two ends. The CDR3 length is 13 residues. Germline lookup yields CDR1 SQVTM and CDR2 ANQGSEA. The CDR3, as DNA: TGCAGCGTTGGGGCAGGCCATGGTGAAAAACTGTTTTTT. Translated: CSVGAGHGEKLFF.

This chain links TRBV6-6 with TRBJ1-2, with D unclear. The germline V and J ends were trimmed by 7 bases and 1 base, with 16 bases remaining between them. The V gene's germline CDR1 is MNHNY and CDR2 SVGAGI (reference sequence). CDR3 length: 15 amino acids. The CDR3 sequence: CASTDSGRVNYGYTF. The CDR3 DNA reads TGTGCCAGCACCGACTCGGGCAGAGTTAACTATGGCTACACCTTC.

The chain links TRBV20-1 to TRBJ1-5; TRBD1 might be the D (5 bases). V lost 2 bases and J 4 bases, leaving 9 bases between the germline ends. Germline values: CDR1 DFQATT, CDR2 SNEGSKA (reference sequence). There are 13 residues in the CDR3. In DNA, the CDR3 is TGCAGTGCTAGACCCAAGGGGAATCAGCCCCAGCATTTT. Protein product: CSARPKGNQPQHF.

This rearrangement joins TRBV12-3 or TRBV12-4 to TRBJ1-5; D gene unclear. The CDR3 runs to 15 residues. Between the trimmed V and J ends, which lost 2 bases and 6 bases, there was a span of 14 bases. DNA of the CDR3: TGTGCCAGCAGTTTAAGGTCCCAGGTCAGTCAGCCCCAGCATTTT. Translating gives CASSLRSQVSQPQHF.